Following are 18 T cell receptor beta chains from one sample sequenced in a study of PD-L1 blockade in urothelial cancer. TCRdb's copy holds only in-frame clones and misses some; the assay was immunoSEQ multiplex PCR. The sample lists 90,000 to 100,000 clones; 90% were seen once. Time point of the sample: pretreatment peripheral blood. The sample in question was PBMCs, obtained around atezolizumab (anti-PD-L1) treatment. The receptors shown here come from a man aged 55 to 69 with urothelial cancer.

This chain joins TRBV27 and TRBJ1-1, with TRBD1 matching 10 bases. Germline loops: CDR1 MNHEY, CDR2 SMNVEV (reference sequence). This CDR3 comprises 16 residues. Trimming at V came to 5 bases and at J to 4 bases, leaving 10 bases not matched to a gene. CDR3 nucleotide sequence: TGTGCCAGCAGTACGGGACAGGGGAGGGTGGGCACTGAAGCTTTCTTT. This sequence encodes CASSTGQGRVGTEAFF.

The chain recombines TRBV9 with TRBJ2-2, with D maybe TRBD1 (5 bases). Per the germline V gene, CDR1 is SGDLS and CDR2 is YYNGEE. The CDR3 sequence is 15 residues long. V was trimmed by 0 bases and J by 4 bases, leaving 10 bases between them. The CDR3 DNA follows: TGTGCCAGCAGCGTAGGCCAGGGTCGCACCGGGGAGCTGTTTTTT. This codes for CASSVGQGRTGELFF.

This clone was detected once. This chain links TRBV23-1 with TRBJ1-5; D is possibly TRBD1 (5 bases). TRBV23-1 is known as an ORF, though its function is uncertain. Trimming cost V 2 bases and J 9 bases, with 23 bases left between them. The CDR3 loop spans 17 amino acids. The CDR3 bases are TGCGCCAGCAGTCAAAGGCGGGACGAGAAAACAATCATGCCCCAGCATTTT. Translated: CASSQRRDEKTIMPQHF.

The CDR3 coding sequence is TGTGCCAGCACGGGACAGGGGGTGGACTATGGCTACACCTTC. Residues: CASTGQGVDYGYTF. The rearrangement uses TRBV2 and TRBJ1-2; 11 positions agree with TRBD1. In germline, CDR1 is SNHLY, CDR2 FYNNEI. The CDR3 runs 14 residues. V trimming: 7 bases; J trimming: 3 bases; junction bases outside the gene matches: 4.

The chain is built from TRBV5-1 and TRBJ2-1; 9 bases are a match to TRBD1. This CDR3 region has 13 residues. The ends lost 0 bases at V and 14 bases at J; junction bases unmatched: 6. Germline values: CDR1 SGHRS, CDR2 YFSETQ. CDR3 loop: CASSLEGTGHKFF. CDR3 DNA sequence: TGCGCCAGCAGCTTGGAGGGGACAGGGCATAAGTTCTTC.

V is TRBV27 and J is TRBJ2-7; D possibly corresponds to TRBD1 (5 bases). The germline V gene has CDR1 MNHEY and CDR2 SMNVEV (reference sequence). V lost 7 bases to trimming and J lost 3 bases, with 16 bases between them. The CDR3 sequence is 14 residues long. CDR3 sequence reads: CASTPGREIYEQYF. CDR3 DNA: TGTGCCAGCACCCCAGGCAGGGAAATCTACGAGCAGTACTTC.

In its sample, this clone was seen once. V gene TRBV5-8 combines with J gene TRBJ2-3; 10 bases match TRBD2. Germline CDR1 SGHTS, CDR2 YDEGEE. Trimming at V came to 5 bases and at J to 2 bases, leaving 5 bases not matched to a gene. CDR3 length equals 15 residues. The CDR3 protein is CASSYLAGVTDTQYF. In nucleotides, the CDR3 is TGTGCCAGCAGTTACCTAGCGGGAGTCACAGATACGCAGTATTTT.

This rearrangement joins TRBV30 to TRBJ1-5; TRBD1 might be the D (5 bases). Germline V gene data show CDR1 as GTSNPN and CDR2 as SVGIG (reference sequence). Trimming took off 3 bases at V and 0 bases at J, with 9 bases between the two ends. The CDR3 totals 14 residues. Written as DNA, the CDR3 is TGTGCCTGGAGCCGACAGATTAGCAATCAGCCCCAGCATTTT. It encodes CAWSRQISNQPQHF.

The chain couples TRBV4-2 to TRBJ2-1; 7 bases fit TRBD2. After removal of 3 bases from V and 2 bases from J, the junction contained 7 bases not matched to a gene. In germline, CDR1 is LGHNA, CDR2 YNFKEQ. This CDR3 has 16 amino acids. CDR3 protein: CASSQEPSGTYNEQFF. In DNA form, the CDR3 reads TGTGCCAGCAGCCAGGAGCCTAGCGGTACCTACAATGAGCAGTTCTTC.

The V and J genes are TRBV11-2 and TRBJ2-7, with D tentatively TRBD2 (5 bases). This CDR3 has 15 residues. The ends were cut back, 5 bases at V and 1 base at J, with 15 bases in the middle. Per germline, CDR1 SGHAT and CDR2 FQNNGV. In DNA, the CDR3 is TGTGCCAGCAGCCAATCTTCGGGGAAATCCTACGAGCAGTACTTC. Residues: CASSQSSGKSYEQYF.

The genes are TRBV11-2 and TRBJ2-1, with 10 bases fitting TRBD2. This CDR3 is 16 amino acids long. Trimming took 6 bases from V and 8 from J; bases not matched to a gene: 13. The germline gives CDR1 SGHAT, CDR2 FQNNGV. CDR3 region: CASSYTSGVRSHEQFF. For the CDR3, the DNA is TGTGCCAGCAGTTATACTAGCGGGGTCCGAAGCCATGAGCAGTTCTTC.

This rearrangement joins TRBV5-4 to TRBJ2-2; possible D gene TRBD2, 6 bases. V was trimmed by 4 bases and J by 1 base, leaving 14 bases between them. The germline gives CDR1 SGHNT, CDR2 YYREEE (reference sequence). There are 16 residues in the CDR3. DNA for the CDR3: TGTGCCAGCAGCCGACCCGGGACTGGGAACACCGGGGAGCTGTTTTTT. It codes for CASSRPGTGNTGELFF.

V and J are TRBV19 and TRBJ2-7, with 7 nucleotides matching TRBD1. Trimming at V came to 8 bases and at J to 7 bases, leaving 11 bases not matched to a gene. Looked up from germline, CDR1 is LNHDA and CDR2 is SQIVND (reference sequence). CDR3 length: 13 residues. CDR3 loop: CASEDRSTGEQYF. In nucleotides, the CDR3 is TGTGCCAGTGAGGACAGGTCTACGGGAGAGCAGTACTTC.

V usage is TRBV4-3 and J usage is TRBJ2-5; possible D gene TRBD2, 6 bases. The CDR3 totals 16 residues. Trimming left V 2 bases short and J 5 bases short, with 18 bases between. Germline CDR1 and CDR2: LGHNA and YSLEER. CDR3 region: CASSQTGRGLGETQYF. CDR3 DNA sequence: TGCGCCAGCAGCCAAACGGGGCGGGGCCTTGGGGAGACCCAGTACTTC.

As regards this clone: Different DNA sequences within this sample yield the same CDR3. The chain links TRBV2 to TRBJ2-5, with D possibly TRBD2 on 7 matching bases. The V end was cut by 3 bases, the J end by 4 bases, with 15 bases between. Per the germline V gene, CDR1 is SNHLY and CDR2 is FYNNEI. The CDR3 length is 15 residues. The CDR3 DNA sequence: TGTGCCAGCAGTGAGGGGGGGGCAGGGCGAGAGACCCAGTACTTC. Its protein is CASSEGGAGRETQYF.

J is TRBJ2-1 and V is TRBV7-9; 9 bases line up with TRBD1. Germline V CDR1 and CDR2: SEHNR, FQNEAQ (reference sequence). The CDR3 is made up of 15 amino acids. V was clipped by 4 bases and J by 5 bases; unmatched bases: 6. CDR3 bases: TGTGCCAGCAGCTCGCCGGGACAGGGCGACAATGAGCAGTTCTTC. The encoded protein is CASSSPGQGDNEQFF.

The chain employs TRBV15 and TRBJ2-3, with 10 bases aligning to TRBD1. The ends lost 2 bases at V and 3 bases at J; junction bases unmatched: 2. Germline V lookup: CDR1 LNHNV, CDR2 YYDKDF (reference sequence). CDR3 length equals 15 residues. Written as DNA, the CDR3 is TGTGCCACCAGCAGAAGGGGACAGGGGACAGATACGCAGTATTTT. It codes for CATSRRGQGTDTQYF.

The chain couples TRBV21-1 to TRBJ1-1; the table's D gene call, TRBD1, was not cross checked with the DNA. TRBV21-1 has pseudogene status. The CDR3 runs 15 residues. The chain's CDR3 is CASSKGAGLNTEAFF. CDR3 sequence (DNA): TGTGCCAGCAGCAAAGGGGCAGGGCTAAACACTGAAGCTTTCTTT.